These 28 T cell receptor beta chains originate from one sample sequenced in a study of blood T cell repertoires in COVID-19. The data were produced by immunoSEQ multiplex PCR, yet TCRdb's version contains in-frame clones alone and is incomplete. This table has 30,000 to 40,000 clones, around 88% appearing once. Source material: peripheral blood. These receptors originate from a human donor in a cohort sampled during active COVID-19.

The chain is built from TRBV2 and TRBJ2-5; D is undetermined. CDR3 length: 14 amino acids. V lost 3 bases and J lost 3, with 11 bases in between. Germline CDR1 SNHLY, CDR2 FYNNEI. CDR3 loop: CASSEVYDKETQYF. The CDR3 coding sequence is TGTGCCAGCAGTGAGGTTTACGACAAAGAGACCCAGTACTTC.

The V call is TRBV19, the J call TRBJ1-4; 9 bases are shared with TRBD1. V lost 4 bases to trimming and J lost 8 bases; unmatched junction nucleotides: 11. In germline, CDR1 is LNHDA, CDR2 SQIVND (reference sequence). The CDR3 is 16 amino acids. The CDR3 protein is CASSKGDRVEDEKLFF. CDR3 DNA: TGTGCCAGTAGTAAGGGGGACAGGGTGGAAGACGAAAAACTGTTTTTT.

The J gene is TRBJ2-1, the V gene TRBV24-1; 7 bases agree with TRBD1. This CDR3 spans 15 amino acids. Germline loops: CDR1 KGHDR, CDR2 SFDVKD. V shed 9 bases and J 5 bases; nucleotides not matched to a gene: 12. The CDR3 is CATQDPGGINNEQFF. CDR3 DNA sequence: TGTGCCACCCAGGACCCAGGGGGAATAAACAATGAGCAGTTCTTC.

This sequence joins TRBV4-1 and TRBJ2-3; 8 nucleotides match TRBD1. The CDR3 totals 17 residues. V lost 0 bases and J lost 4; bases outside the gene matches: 9. Germline V gene sequence: CDR1 MGHRA, CDR2 YSYEKL. The CDR3 DNA reads as TGCGCCAGCAGCCAAGAATGGGGCGGACAGGGACCAGATACGCAGTATTTT. Translating it yields CASSQEWGGQGPDTQYF.

The rearrangement joins TRBV7-9 to TRBJ1-1; D perhaps matches TRBD1 (5 bases). The germline V gene has CDR1 SEHNR and CDR2 FQNEAQ (reference sequence). V was clipped by 6 bases and J by 3 bases, with 17 bases between them. This CDR3 contains 15 residues. CDR3 sequence (DNA): TGTGCCAGCAGTCGGGGGTCCTCGAGGGACACTGAAGCTTTCTTT. As protein: CASSRGSSRDTEAFF.

The chain has TRBV7-9 and TRBJ1-4; 7 positions match TRBD1. Germline V gene data show CDR1 as SEHNR and CDR2 as FQNEAQ (reference sequence). V was clipped by 5 bases and J by 5 bases; unmatched bases: 8. CDR3 length: 15 amino acids. In nucleotides, the CDR3 is TGTGCCAGCAGCAGCTTGGACAGGATAAATGAAAAACTGTTTTTT. As protein: CASSSLDRINEKLFF.

The rearrangement links TRBV7-2 to TRBJ2-7; 8 bases match TRBD1. The CDR3 length is 15 residues. The V gene's germline CDR1 is SGHTA and CDR2 FQGNSA. The V gene end was trimmed by 5 bases and the J gene end by 4 bases; junction bases not matched to a gene: 10. The DNA for the CDR3 is TGTGCCAGCAGCCCGGGGGCCACAGGGGGATACGAGCAGTACTTC. Its protein product is CASSPGATGGYEQYF. Filled out from reference TRBV7-2 and TRBJ2-7, the complete variable domain reads GAGVSQSPSNKVTEKGKDVELRCDPISGHTALYWYRQSLGQGLEFLIYFQGNSAPDKSGLPSDRFSAERTGGSVSTLTIQRTQQEDSAVYLCASSPGATGGYEQYFGPGTRLTVT.

The rearrangement uses TRBV2 and TRBJ1-3; D perhaps matches TRBD1 (5 bases). This CDR3 is 14 amino acids long. Per the germline V gene, CDR1 is SNHLY and CDR2 is FYNNEI. V lost 6 bases to trimming and J lost 4 bases, with 13 bases between them. The CDR3 sequence is CASSYQGAGNTIYF. CDR3 sequence (DNA): TGTGCCAGCAGCTATCAGGGCGCCGGAAACACCATATATTTT.

The table lists this clone with a few counts. This chain uses TRBV28 with TRBJ2-7; the match to TRBD2 covers 11 bases. The ends lost 6 bases at V and 0 bases at J; junction bases unmatched: 4. CDR1 and CDR2 (germline): MDHEN, SYDVKM. The CDR3 totals 15 residues. The chain's CDR3 is CASRPSGGSSYEQYF. DNA of the CDR3: TGTGCCAGCAGACCTAGCGGGGGGAGCTCCTACGAGCAGTACTTC. The variable domain in full, with the rest retrieved from reference TRBV28 and TRBJ2-7, is DVKVTQSSRYLVKRTGEKVFLECVQDMDHENMFWYRQDPGLGLRLIYFSYDVKMKEKGDIPEGYSVSREKKERFSLILESASTNQTSMYLCASRPSGGSSYEQYFGPGTRLTVT.

The V and J genes are TRBV2 and TRBJ2-5, with 9 bases fitting TRBD2. Germline V gene lookup returns CDR1 SNHLY and CDR2 FYNNEI. The V and J ends lost 7 bases and 5 bases, in that order; junction bases with no gene match: 11. This CDR3 comprises 15 residues. The CDR3 nucleotides are TGTGCCAGCAATGGGCCTCCGCTAGCGGGGGAGACCCAGTACTTC. It translates to CASNGPPLAGETQYF.

The V and J genes are TRBV7-3 and TRBJ2-2; D may be TRBD1 (5 bases). CDR1 SGHTA and CDR2 FQGTGA come from the germline V gene. There are 13 residues in the CDR3. Trimming removed 6 bases from V and 7 bases from J, with 12 bases in between. In nucleotides, the CDR3 is TGTGCCAGCAGGGCAGGGTACAGCGGGGAGCTGTTTTTT. Amino acids: CASRAGYSGELFF.

The rearrangement uses TRBV12-3 or TRBV12-4 and TRBJ2-7; 7 nucleotides line up with TRBD1. V lost 6 bases to trimming and J lost 1 base; unmatched junction nucleotides: 0. CDR3 length equals 12 residues. The CDR3 loop is CASRGQSYEQYF. CDR3 bases: TGTGCCAGCAGGGGACAGTCCTACGAGCAGTACTTC.

V is TRBV9 and J is TRBJ2-1; 8 bases agree with TRBD2. The CDR3 length is 14 residues. V lost 3 bases, J lost 7 bases, and 6 bases stayed unmatched. Germline CDR1 and CDR2: SGDLS and YYNGEE. DNA of the CDR3: TGTGCCAGCAGCGGGAGCGGGAGAAAGAATGAGCAGTTCTTC. The encoded protein is CASSGSGRKNEQFF.

This chain links TRBV5-4 with TRBJ2-1, with 11 nucleotides matching TRBD2. The junction had 5 bases not matched to a gene; V was cut back by 3 bases and J by 3 bases. The CDR3 spans 16 residues. The germline V gene encodes CDR1 SGHNT and CDR2 YYREEE (reference sequence). The CDR3 DNA is TGTGCCAGCAGCTCGGGACTAGCGGACCTCTACAATGAGCAGTTCTTC. Protein sequence: CASSSGLADLYNEQFF.

The V and J genes are TRBV10-3 and TRBJ2-5, with a tentative D call TRBD1 (6 bases). The V and J ends lost 6 bases and 5 bases respectively, with 10 bases between them. The germline CDR1 and CDR2 sequences are ENHRY and SYGVKD. The CDR3 runs to 12 residues. The CDR3 bases are TGTGCCATCAGAGGGGGTGGGGAGACCCAGTACTTC. Its translation is CAIRGGGETQYF.

This clone was detected once. J is TRBJ1-4 and V is TRBV7-9, with a tentative D call TRBD1 (5 bases). Looked up from germline, CDR1 is SEHNR and CDR2 is FQNEAQ (reference sequence). Trimming took 5 bases from V and 7 from J, leaving 23 bases between them. CDR3 size: 17 residues. CDR3 bases: TGTGCCAGCAGCCGGACCCCCCAGGGCAGGCGGGGTGAAAAACTGTTTTTT. It encodes CASSRTPQGRRGEKLFF. The variable domain in full, completed from reference TRBV7-9 and TRBJ1-4, reads DTGVSQNPRHKITKRGQNVTFRCDPISEHNRLYWYRQTLGQGPEFLTYFQNEAQLEKSRLLSDRFSAERPKGSFSTLEIQRTEQGDSAMYLCASSRTPQGRRGEKLFFGSGTQLSVL.

V is TRBV24-1 and J is TRBJ2-5, with TRBD1 identical over 7 bases. V lost 4 bases, J lost 7 bases, and 8 bases stayed unmatched. CDR3 size: 14 residues. Germline-derived CDR1 and CDR2 are KGHDR and SFDVKD. The CDR3 reads CATSDPRQGTTQYF. The CDR3 region has the DNA TGTGCCACCAGTGACCCAAGACAGGGAACGACCCAGTACTTC.

The chain combines TRBV24-1 with TRBJ2-1, with 7 bases lining up with TRBD2. The V gene end was trimmed by 2 bases and the J gene end by 5 bases; junction bases not matched to a gene: 8. Looked up from germline, CDR1 is KGHDR and CDR2 is SFDVKD. This CDR3 has 16 residues. CDR3 DNA sequence: TGTGCCACCAGTGATTCGGTGCCGGGACTAAACAATGAGCAGTTCTTC. Encoded protein: CATSDSVPGLNNEQFF.

This clone appeared a single time. V usage is TRBV20-1 and J usage is TRBJ2-4, with 7 positions matching TRBD2. Germline values: CDR1 DFQATT, CDR2 SNEGSKA (reference sequence). The V and J ends lost 3 bases and 13 bases, in that order; junction bases with no gene match: 12. The CDR3 is made up of 13 amino acids. CDR3 in amino acids: CSASTGGRDFQYF. The CDR3 bases are TGCAGTGCTAGTACCGGGGGGAGGGACTTCCAGTACTTC.

The chain carries TRBV11-2 and TRBJ1-3, with D uncertain. The V and J ends lost 5 bases and 4 bases respectively, with 18 bases between them. Per the germline V gene, CDR1 is SGHAT and CDR2 is FQNNGV. The length of the CDR3 is 16 residues. For the CDR3, the DNA is TGTGCCAGCAGCGGAGCGGGGAGTGGTTGGGGAAACACCATATATTTT. This encodes CASSGAGSGWGNTIYF.

This clone has a single count. The chain employs TRBV18 and TRBJ2-1; 9 nucleotides align to TRBD1. CDR1 is KGHSH and CDR2 is LQKENI in the germline V gene. CDR3 length: 14 amino acids. Trimming removed 5 bases from V and 5 bases from J; junction bases left unmatched: 4. The DNA for the CDR3 is TGTGCCAGCTCATTACAGGGGGCCAACAATGAGCAGTTCTTC. Protein sequence: CASSLQGANNEQFF. The whole variable domain, remainder taken from reference TRBV18 and TRBJ2-1, is NAGVMQNPRHLVRRRGQEARLRCSPMKGHSHVYWYRQLPEEGLKFMVYLQKENIIDESGMPKERFSAEFPKEGPSILRIQQVVRGDSAAYFCASSLQGANNEQFFGPGTRLTVL.

V is TRBV13 and J is TRBJ2-5, with TRBD2 identical over 15 bases. The CDR3 contains 19 residues. The germline V gene has CDR1 PRHDT and CDR2 FYEKMQ (reference sequence). Trimming at V came to 4 bases and at J to 5 bases, leaving 14 bases not matched to a gene. The CDR3 nucleotides are TGTGCCAGCAGCTCACTCGGACTAGCGGGGGGGTTATCGGATGAGACCCAGTACTTC. Its protein is CASSSLGLAGGLSDETQYF.

The chain combines TRBV13 with TRBJ2-1; D gene uncertain. The CDR3 loop spans 14 amino acids. Trimming left V 5 bases short and J 0 bases short, with 8 bases between. The V gene's germline CDR1 is PRHDT and CDR2 FYEKMQ (reference sequence). CDR3: CASSLRSSYNEQFF. In nucleotides, the CDR3 is TGTGCCAGCAGCCTGAGGAGCTCCTACAATGAGCAGTTCTTC.

The rearrangement joins TRBV12-3 or TRBV12-4 to TRBJ1-2; 7 nucleotides line up with TRBD1. The CDR3 sequence is 13 residues long. J gave up 4 bases and V 2 bases, and 1 base lay outside the gene matches. The CDR3 here is CASSLNRGYGYTF. The CDR3 DNA reads TGTGCCAGCAGTTTAAACAGGGGCTATGGCTACACCTTC.

By share of the sample, this clone is medium-sized. The chain combines TRBV19 with TRBJ2-3, with TRBD2 identical over 8 bases. Trimming took 7 bases from V and 3 from J; bases not matched to a gene: 9. Germline V CDR1 and CDR2: LNHDA, SQIVND (reference sequence). The CDR3 contains 15 residues. CDR3 in DNA: TGTGCCAGTACCTATAGCGGGGTTTGGACAGATACGCAGTATTTT. Protein: CASTYSGVWTDTQYF.

The chain has TRBV27 and TRBJ1-2; D is undetermined. Germline V gene sequence: CDR1 MNHEY, CDR2 SMNVEV (reference sequence). CDR3 length: 13 amino acids. The V gene lost 8 bases and the J gene lost 4 bases, with 14 bases spanning the gap. Here the CDR3 DNA reads TGTGCCAGCTCAACCGGGGTTGCCTATGGCTACACCTTC. It specifies CASSTGVAYGYTF.

This clone was counted only a few times. J is TRBJ1-1 and V is TRBV7-9; no reliable D call. The CDR3 runs 12 residues. The V gene lost 2 bases and the J gene lost 10 bases, with 11 bases spanning the gap. Per germline, CDR1 SEHNR and CDR2 FQNEAQ (reference sequence). CDR3 coding DNA: TGTGCCAGCAGCTTACGTGGGGAGTTAGCTTTCTTT. Translating it yields CASSLRGELAFF.

CDR3 DNA: TGTGCCAGCACCACCTCAGCGACTAGACGGTACTACGAGCAGTACTTC. Protein: CASTTSATRRYYEQYF. This chain links TRBV27 with TRBJ2-7; tentative D call: TRBD2 (6 bases). V was trimmed by 7 bases and J by 3 bases, leaving 22 bases between them. The CDR3 is made up of 16 amino acids. CDR1 is MNHEY and CDR2 is SMNVEV in the germline V gene (reference sequence).